The sequence of this TCR beta chain was determined in a study of identical twins. Donors uniformly comprised healthy Caucasians. The germline V gene encodes CDR1 SGHRS and CDR2 YFSETQ. CDR3 length equals 16 residues. V was pared by 3 bases and J by 3 bases, with 9 bases of the junction left unmatched. Study results and caveats: Abundant cord blood beta clonotypes carried fewer insertions; memory repertoires showed none. Excess low generation probability was seen in twin-shared out-of-frame alpha sequences.

Of note for this clonotype: Antigen specificity is unknown.

cDNA molecules carried unique molecular identifiers, and template switching added a universal primer site. MiXCR, applied by TCRdb to the 5' RACE reads, yields one record per CDR3 protein. The table includes about 890,000 distinct CDR3 sequences, over 9% detected once. Separately, the same data were catalogued under a study of yellow fever vaccine responses in identical twins.

This TCR came from a woman aged 18 to 35 in good health. The sample was PBMCs. The rearrangement links TRBV5-1 to TRBJ2-1, with TRBD1 identical over 7 bases. The CDR3 sequence: CASSSSSGQNYNEQFF. For the CDR3, the DNA is TGCGCCAGCAGCTCAAGCTCGGGACAGAACTACAATGAGCAGTTCTTC.